The 21 T cell receptor beta chains below come from one sample, sequenced in a study of cytomegalovirus exposure and HLA in healthy donors. 13 Jbeta primers and 60 Vbeta primers were used for the PCR. TCRdb keeps only in-frame clones here, not all; method: immunoSEQ multiplex PCR. The sample records approximately 130,000 clones, over 60% being singletons. Sequencing was done on a sample of PBMCs. The receptors come from a man aged 18 to 29 in good health and CMV-seropositive.

The chain joins TRBV7-2 to TRBJ2-1; no reliable D call. The germline CDR1 and CDR2 sequences are SGHTA and FQGNSA. The CDR3 is 12 residues long. V was shortened by 5 bases and J by 5 bases, with 7 bases between the two germline ends. CDR3 sequence reads: CASSRDDNEQFF. The CDR3 coding sequence is TGTGCCAGCAGCCGAGATGACAATGAGCAGTTCTTC.

This clone was recorded a few times. The CDR3 DNA sequence: TGCAGCGTTGTGGCGGGAAGGCCCTACAATGAGCAGTTCTTC. Translating it yields CSVVAGRPYNEQFF. The rearrangement uses TRBV29-1 and TRBJ2-1, with a possible D match to TRBD2 (6 bases). Trimming removed 4 bases at V and 2 bases at J, with 12 bases between. The CDR3 consists of 14 residues. Germline CDR1 reads SQVTM; CDR2 reads ANQGSEA.

The chain links TRBV2 to TRBJ2-7; unclear D gene. The CDR3 consists of 15 residues. The V gene's germline CDR1 is SNHLY and CDR2 FYNNEI. With 2 bases removed from V and 6 bases from J, the gap between germline ends came to 17 bases. For the CDR3, the DNA is TGTGCCAGCAGTGAACTGGAACAGCCCCTCGCCGAGCAGTACTTC. Its protein is CASSELEQPLAEQYF.

This chain connects TRBV6-6 to TRBJ1-6; maybe TRBD1 (5 bases). CDR1 is MNHNY, CDR2 SVGAGI, per germline (reference sequence). This CDR3 comprises 16 residues. V was clipped by 3 bases and J by 9 bases, with 18 bases between them. DNA for the CDR3: TGTGCCAGCAGTTATCGGTCACTCTCGGGGGTTTCACCCCTCCACTTT. Encoded protein: CASSYRSLSGVSPLHF.

This clone was counted only a few times. This chain uses TRBV7-2 with TRBJ2-7, with TRBD1 as a possible D gene (6 bases). The CDR3 is 14 amino acids. Per germline, CDR1 SGHTA and CDR2 FQGNSA. Deletions cut 5 bases from V and 2 bases from J, with 13 bases between. The DNA for the CDR3 is TGTGCCAGCAGCCCGGCGAACAGGGCCTACGAGCAGTACTTC. As protein: CASSPANRAYEQYF.

This clone was seen only once. V gene TRBV9 combines with J gene TRBJ2-3, with 7 bases aligning to TRBD2. Germline V gene lookup returns CDR1 SGDLS and CDR2 YYNGEE. J was trimmed by 0 bases and V by 8 bases; bases with no gene match: 9. The CDR3 extends over 15 amino acids. CDR3 bases: TGTGCCAGTACACTCCTAGCGGTGAGCACAGATACGCAGTATTTT. It is translated as CASTLLAVSTDTQYF.

V is TRBV27 and J is TRBJ1-1, with TRBD1 as a possible D gene (6 bases). V was pared by 2 bases and J by 0 bases, with 13 bases between. In germline, CDR1 is MNHEY, CDR2 SMNVEV (reference sequence). The CDR3 sequence is 16 residues long. CDR3 protein: CASSLGQPTLNTEAFF. The CDR3 nucleotides read TGTGCCAGCAGTTTAGGACAGCCAACTCTGAACACTGAAGCTTTCTTT.

This sequence joins TRBV30 and TRBJ2-3; 7 nucleotides line up with TRBD2. The CDR3 totals 14 residues. Per the germline V gene, CDR1 is GTSNPN and CDR2 is SVGIG (reference sequence). After removal of 5 bases from V and 0 bases from J, the junction contained 5 bases not matched to a gene. The CDR3 protein is CAWGSGSSTDTQYF. DNA for the CDR3: TGTGCCTGGGGTAGCGGGTCCAGCACAGATACGCAGTATTTT.

This clone was counted only a few times. The chain joins TRBV7-6 to TRBJ2-2; the D gene is possibly TRBD2 (6 bases). The germline gives CDR1 SGHVS, CDR2 FNYEAQ. The V and J ends lost 6 bases and 3 bases respectively, with 11 bases between them. The CDR3 consists of 14 residues. Written as DNA, the CDR3 is TGTGCCAGCAGGGGGACGGGAGACACCGGGGAGCTGTTTTTT. Its translation is CASRGTGDTGELFF. Drawing the rest from reference TRBV7-6 and TRBJ2-2, the complete variable domain is GAGVSQSPRYKVTKRGQDVALRCDPISGHVSLYWYRQALGQGPEFLTYFNYEAQQDKSGLPNDRFSAERPEGSISTLTIQRTEQRDSAMYRCASRGTGDTGELFFGEGSRLTVL.

This chain connects TRBV7-9 to TRBJ2-5; 7 bases are a match to TRBD2. The J segment lost 4 bases and the V segment lost 5 bases, leaving 13 bases of the junction unmatched. The CDR3 runs 16 residues. CDR1 and CDR2 (germline): SEHNR, FQNEAQ (reference sequence). The CDR3 is CASSPKPAGLRETQYF. For the CDR3, the DNA is TGTGCCAGCAGCCCGAAGCCAGCGGGATTACGAGAGACCCAGTACTTC.

This clone was detected only a few times. The rearrangement uses TRBV6-5 and TRBJ2-2, with TRBD1 matching 8 bases. This CDR3 spans 16 amino acids. The V segment lost 2 bases and the J segment 2 bases; nucleotides outside the gene matches: 4. The germline CDR1 and CDR2 sequences are MNHEY and SVGAGI. The CDR3 sequence is CASSYGSGGNTGELFF. CDR3 sequence (DNA): TGTGCCAGCAGTTACGGGTCAGGGGGCAACACCGGGGAGCTGTTTTTT.

The rearrangement links TRBV28 to TRBJ2-5, with TRBD1 matching 7 bases. Matching the DNA end better, TRBJ2-7 makes the J call doubtful. From germline, CDR1 is MDHEN and CDR2 SYDVKM. This CDR3 is built from 12 residues. CDR3 loop: CASIADRDEQYF. In DNA form, the CDR3 reads TGTGCCAGCATCGCCGACAGGGACGAGCAGTACTTC.

As for this clone: This same CDR3 is encoded by further DNA sequences in the sample. V usage is TRBV5-4 and J usage is TRBJ1-2; D unresolved. The germline V gene has CDR1 SGHNT and CDR2 YYREEE (reference sequence). V was clipped by 2 bases and J by 1 base, with 6 bases between them. This CDR3 has 13 residues. The CDR3 DNA sequence: TGTGCCAGCAGCTTCGGCGGTAACTATGGCTACACCTTC. It encodes CASSFGGNYGYTF.

This sequence joins TRBV6-5 and TRBJ1-1, with a weak D call TRBD1 (6 bases). This CDR3 comprises 15 residues. V lost 6 bases to trimming and J lost 3 bases, with 17 bases between them. CDR1 is MNHEY and CDR2 is SVGAGI in the germline V gene. The CDR3 DNA reads as TGTGCCAGCAGAATCGACAGGCAAGCGGACACTGAAGCTTTCTTT. Translation: CASRIDRQADTEAFF.

This clone occurred a few times. In DNA, the CDR3 is TGTGCCAGTAGTTGGGACAGGGGTGGCGGCTACACCTTC. Translating it yields CASSWDRGGGYTF. V and J are TRBV19 and TRBJ1-2, with 10 positions matching TRBD1. The length of the CDR3 is 13 residues. The germline gives CDR1 LNHDA, CDR2 SQIVND (reference sequence). V lost 5 bases to trimming and J lost 8 bases; unmatched junction nucleotides: 5. Full variable domain (remainder filled in from reference TRBV19 and TRBJ1-2): DGGITQSPKYLFRKEGQNVTLSCEQNLNHDAMYWYRQDPGQGLRLIYYSQIVNDFQKGDIAEGYSVSREKKESFPLTVTSAQKNPTAFYLCASSWDRGGGYTFGSGTRLTVV.

The chain carries TRBV5-1 and TRBJ2-7; 9 bases match TRBD1. V lost 3 bases and J lost 1; bases outside the gene matches: 2. CDR1 and CDR2 from the germline V gene are SGHRS and YFSETQ. The CDR3 loop spans 14 amino acids. For the CDR3, the DNA is TGCGCCAGCAGCTCGGGACAGGGATCCTACGAGCAGTACTTC. Its translation is CASSSGQGSYEQYF.

The chain uses TRBV11-1 and TRBJ2-7, with 11 nucleotides matching TRBD2. J was trimmed by 3 bases and V by 3 bases; bases with no gene match: 4. Germline loops: CDR1 SGHAT, CDR2 FQDESV (reference sequence). The CDR3 sequence is 15 residues long. The CDR3 loop is CASSFDLAGGYEQYF. The CDR3 DNA sequence: TGTGCCAGCAGCTTCGATCTAGCGGGGGGCTACGAGCAGTACTTC.

The V call is TRBV4-1, the J call TRBJ2-1, with D possibly being TRBD1 (5 bases). In germline, CDR1 is MGHRA, CDR2 YSYEKL. This CDR3 spans 16 amino acids. The germline V and J ends were trimmed by 3 bases and 6 bases, with 18 bases remaining between them. CDR3 protein: CASSQLDMGFGNEQFF. In nucleotides, the CDR3 is TGCGCCAGCAGCCAGCTGGACATGGGGTTTGGCAATGAGCAGTTCTTC.

The chain recombines TRBV4-1 with TRBJ2-7; 7 bases match TRBD1. Germline CDR1 is MGHRA and CDR2 is YSYEKL. The trim removed 1 base at V and 3 bases at J, leaving 12 bases unmatched. CDR3 length: 17 amino acids. CDR3 protein: CASSQVEGAGLYYEQYF. CDR3 nucleotides: TGCGCCAGCAGCCAAGTAGAGGGGGCGGGCTTATACTACGAGCAGTACTTC.

This clone was counted a few times. The chain uses TRBV5-6 and TRBJ1-2; 7 bases are a match to TRBD1. CDR3 length: 14 residues. V shed 7 bases and J 5 bases; nucleotides not matched to a gene: 11. The germline V gene encodes CDR1 SGHDT and CDR2 YYEEEE. This chain's CDR3 is CASASFSGGYGYTF. The CDR3 bases are TGTGCCAGCGCAAGTTTCTCAGGGGGATATGGCTACACCTTC.

The rearrangement uses TRBV6-5 and TRBJ2-2; 8 bases line up with TRBD1. The V gene end was trimmed by 4 bases and the J gene end by 8 bases; junction bases not matched to a gene: 12. Per the germline V gene, CDR1 is MNHEY and CDR2 is SVGAGI. The CDR3 spans 16 residues. CDR3 residues: CASSSGTGSRWGELFF. In DNA form, the CDR3 reads TGTGCCAGCAGTTCGGGGACAGGTTCCCGGTGGGGGGAGCTGTTTTTT.